The next 8 T cell receptor beta chains were all read from a single sample in a study of molecular identifiers for immune sequencing clone quantification. TCRdb fed the PCR reads into MiXCR, producing one record per CDR3 protein. The data show about 98,000 distinct CDR3 sequences, under 40% seen once. Sequencing used naive CD8+ T cells from blood, with Jurkat cell RNA spiked in. Noted subset: FACS-sorted CD8+CD4-CCR7+CD45RA+ naive T cells. The receptors originated from a human donor in good health. Some libraries in this study had Jurkat cell RNA spiked in.

This clonotype occurred many times. V is TRBV28 and J is TRBJ2-7; the match to TRBD1 covers 7 bases. This CDR3 region has 17 residues. V shed 1 base, J shed 2 bases, and the junction held 11 bases outside the gene matches. Germline CDR1 reads MDHEN; CDR2 reads SYDVKM. In DNA form, the CDR3 reads TGTGCCAGCAGTTTATCTACCGGGACAGAACCGCCCTACGAGCAGTACTTC. Translating it yields CASSLSTGTEPPYEQYF.

This clonotype appeared a few times. This chain links TRBV5-6 with TRBJ1-2, with D unresolved. From germline, CDR1 is SGHDT and CDR2 YYEEEE. Between the trimmed V and J ends, which lost 4 bases and 3 bases, there was a span of 13 bases. The CDR3 runs 14 residues. The CDR3: CASSPAPGYYGYTF. CDR3 in DNA: TGTGCCAGCAGCCCGGCCCCTGGTTACTATGGCTACACCTTC.

This chain uses TRBV12-3 or TRBV12-4 with TRBJ2-7; 7 bases fit TRBD2. V dropped 6 bases and J dropped 4; count of bases not matched to a gene: 9. The CDR3 has 14 amino acids. CDR3 nucleotide sequence: TGTGCCAGCAGGGCAGGCGGGAGTTTGTACGAGCAGTACTTC. Its translation: CASRAGGSLYEQYF.

With regard to this clonotype: Germline and junction disagree at one end, which may indicate a read error. V usage is TRBV4-3 and J usage is TRBJ1-3; D gene unclear. CDR3 length: 16 amino acids. Germline loops: CDR1 LGHNA, CDR2 YSLEER. The DNA of the CDR3 is TGCGCCAGCAGCCAAGATCTAGGGATCTCTGGAAACACCATAAATTTT. Residues: CASSQDLGISGNTINF.

Notes on this clonotype: One end of the junction does not line up with germline, which may come from a read error. The chain has TRBV6-6 and TRBJ1-5; TRBD1 is a possible D gene (5 bases). CDR1 and CDR2 from the germline V gene are MNHNY and SVGAGI (reference sequence). This CDR3 is 17 amino acids long. The DNA for the CDR3 is TGTGCCACCAAGGCCACGGCAGGGACCTATAGCAATCAGCCCCGGCATTTT. Protein product: CATKATAGTYSNQPRHF.

A few counts support this clonotype. The V and J genes are TRBV12-3 or TRBV12-4 and TRBJ2-1; 8 nucleotides match TRBD1. The CDR3 consists of 15 residues. The V and J ends lost 5 bases and 5 bases, in that order; junction bases with no gene match: 8. CDR3 region: CASSPGGTPNNEQFF. CDR3 bases: TGTGCCAGCAGTCCAGGGGGCACTCCGAACAATGAGCAGTTCTTC.

About this clonotype itself: One base away lies a much larger clone, so this may be a sequencing read error. V gene TRBV7-6 combines with J gene TRBJ2-3; D might be TRBD1 or TRBD2, each matching 7 bases. The CDR3 is 16 residues long. Germline CDR1 SGHVS, CDR2 FNYEAQ. CDR3 in amino acids: CAGSLEGGGLTDTQYF. CDR3 DNA: TGTGCCGGCAGCTTAGAGGGAGGGGGCCTCACAGATACGCAGTATTTT.

This chain uses TRBV20-1 with TRBJ1-1, with no clear D. V was pared by 0 bases and J by 4 bases, with 18 bases between. The CDR3 is 16 residues long. CDR1 is DFQATT and CDR2 is SNEGSKA in the germline V gene (reference sequence). CDR3: CSARDRFYQRGTEAFF. In nucleotides, the CDR3 is TGCAGTGCTAGAGATAGGTTTTACCAAAGAGGCACTGAAGCTTTCTTT.